Following are 31 T cell receptor beta chains from one sample sequenced in a study of T cell changes during pregnancy in multiple sclerosis. Produced via immunoSEQ multiplex PCR; TCRdb's table is partial and in-frame only. The data hold approximately 60,000 clones, with roughly 90% observed a single time. The specimen comprised peripheral blood, sampled in the second trimester of pregnancy. The receptors stem from a female donor in good health, enrolled as a control in a pregnancy study.

This chain joins TRBV5-4 and TRBJ2-7; TRBD1 aligns across 7 bases. CDR3 length: 14 amino acids. Per the germline V gene, CDR1 is SGHNT and CDR2 is YYREEE (reference sequence). The ends lost 4 bases at V and 0 bases at J; junction bases unmatched: 4. CDR3 loop: CASSPRDSSYEQYF. CDR3 sequence (DNA): TGTGCCAGCAGCCCCCGGGACAGCTCCTACGAGCAGTACTTC.

V gene TRBV18 combines with J gene TRBJ1-2; TRBD1 agrees at 9 bases. J lost 6 bases, V lost 3 bases, and 8 bases had no gene match. Per germline, CDR1 KGHSH and CDR2 LQKENI. This CDR3 contains 15 residues. The CDR3 sequence: CASSPKTGGINGYTF. CDR3 nucleotide sequence: TGTGCCAGCTCACCCAAGACAGGGGGGATCAATGGCTACACCTTC.

The CDR3 loop reads CASSSPNSPLHF. The CDR3 nucleotides are TGTGCCAGCAGCTCTCCGAATTCACCCCTCCACTTT. The J gene is TRBJ1-6, the V gene TRBV11-2; D is uncertain. CDR1 is SGHAT and CDR2 is FQNNGV in the germline V gene. This CDR3 contains 12 residues. The V gene lost 4 bases and the J gene lost 7 bases, with 5 bases spanning the gap.

The rearrangement joins TRBV30 to TRBJ1-2; D might be TRBD1 (5 bases). The V end was cut by 4 bases, the J end by 8 bases, with 17 bases between. CDR1 and CDR2 (germline): GTSNPN, SVGIG (reference sequence). The CDR3 spans 13 residues. Here the CDR3 reads CAWTSFPGQGYTF. The CDR3 bases are TGTGCCTGGACCTCTTTTCCTGGACAAGGCTACACCTTC. Supplemented by reference TRBV30 and TRBJ1-2, the full variable domain reads SQTIHQWPATLVQPVGSPLSLECTVEGTSNPNLYWYRQAAGRGLQLLFYSVGIGQISSEVPQNLSASRPQDRQFILSSKKLLLSDSGFYLCAWTSFPGQGYTFGSGTRLTVV.

CDR3 sequence reads: CASRREGGTDTQYF. The CDR3 DNA reads TGTGCCAGCAGGCGGGAGGGGGGTACAGATACGCAGTATTTT. This rearrangement joins TRBV27 to TRBJ2-3; 9 nucleotides line up with TRBD2. Germline assignment: CDR1 MNHEY and CDR2 SMNVEV (reference sequence). Trimming cost V 6 bases and J 3 bases; bases outside gene matches: 4. The CDR3 runs to 14 residues.

This clone was seen a single time. The rearrangement joins TRBV7-2 to TRBJ2-7, with 9 bases that match TRBD2. V shed 2 bases, J shed 4 bases, and the junction held 12 bases outside the gene matches. This CDR3 region has 17 residues. Germline lookup yields CDR1 SGHTA and CDR2 FQGNSA. This CDR3 is CASSLMRWAGGRYEQYF. The CDR3 DNA reads TGTGCCAGCAGCTTAATGCGGTGGGCGGGAGGGCGGTACGAGCAGTACTTC.

The V gene is TRBV7-2, the J gene TRBJ2-5, with 10 nucleotides matching TRBD2. CDR3 size: 15 residues. Germline CDR1 SGHTA, CDR2 FQGNSA. Germline trimming cut 5 bases from V and 2 bases from J; bases unmatched to any gene: 5. The CDR3 loop is CASSRSTSGQETQYF. The CDR3 DNA reads as TGTGCCAGCAGCCGATCGACTAGCGGGCAAGAGACCCAGTACTTC.

The chain carries TRBV15 and TRBJ1-4; tentatively, D is TRBD1 (6 bases). This CDR3 has 16 amino acids. Germline values: CDR1 LNHNV, CDR2 YYDKDF (reference sequence). Trimming removed 4 bases from V and 2 bases from J, with 14 bases in between. The CDR3 DNA reads TGTGCCACCAGCAAGGGGGGGCGTCCGACTAATGAAAAACTGTTTTTT. Its translation is CATSKGGRPTNEKLFF.

For the CDR3, the DNA is TGTGCCAGCAGCATTACCGGGACAGGGGTTTTGAACACTGAAGCTTTCTTT. Encoded protein: CASSITGTGVLNTEAFF. This chain connects TRBV5-6 to TRBJ1-1; 10 positions match TRBD1. This CDR3 has 17 residues. The trim removed 4 bases at V and 0 bases at J, leaving 9 bases unmatched. From germline, CDR1 is SGHDT and CDR2 YYEEEE.

J is TRBJ2-1 and V is TRBV5-4, with D tentatively TRBD2 (5 bases). V lost 4 bases and J 0 bases, leaving 14 bases between the germline ends. Germline CDR1 reads SGHNT; CDR2 reads YYREEE (reference sequence). The CDR3 spans 16 residues. The chain's CDR3 is CASSQGGGYSYNEQFF. CDR3 sequence (DNA): TGTGCCAGCAGCCAAGGCGGCGGGTACTCCTACAATGAGCAGTTCTTC.

The chain carries TRBV30 and TRBJ1-3; 9 nucleotides align to TRBD1. This CDR3 spans 15 amino acids. V shed 2 bases, J shed 0 bases, and the junction held 2 bases outside the gene matches. Germline V gives CDR1 GTSNPN, CDR2 SVGIG (reference sequence). The CDR3 sequence is CAWSLDRGSGNTIYF. DNA for the CDR3: TGTGCCTGGAGTTTGGACAGGGGCTCTGGAAACACCATATATTTT.

J is TRBJ1-2 and V is TRBV9; D ambiguous. Trimming stripped 7 bases from V and 0 bases from J, with 10 bases between. From germline, CDR1 is SGDLS and CDR2 YYNGEE. This CDR3 is built from 13 residues. CDR3 amino acids: CASALPPNYGYTF. The DNA for the CDR3 is TGTGCCAGCGCGTTACCTCCTAACTATGGCTACACCTTC.

The chain couples TRBV10-1 to TRBJ2-5; D not certain. This CDR3 has 13 amino acids. With 3 bases removed from V and 5 bases from J, the gap between germline ends came to 10 bases. Germline CDR1 reads WNHNN; CDR2 reads SYGVQD (reference sequence). The chain's CDR3 is CASSERHAETQYF. The CDR3 DNA reads TGCGCCAGCAGTGAACGACACGCGGAGACCCAGTACTTC.

Worth noting for this clone: Compared with germline, one end of the junction differs, possibly owing to a read error. The chain couples TRBV7-7 to TRBJ2-3; 9 bases are shared with TRBD2. The CDR3 spans 15 residues. Germline loops: CDR1 SSHAT, CDR2 FNYEAQ (reference sequence). CDR3 sequence reads: CASSLGSGSADTQYF. The DNA for the CDR3 is TGTGCTAGCAGCTTAGGTAGCGGGAGTGCAGATACGCAGTATTTT.

The rearrangement links TRBV20-1 to TRBJ1-1, with a possible D match to TRBD1 (6 bases). The CDR3 length is 10 residues. Germline CDR1 reads DFQATT; CDR2 reads SNEGSKA (reference sequence). V lost 6 bases and J lost 11, with 13 bases in between. This CDR3 reads CSAITGKAFF. CDR3 DNA: TGCAGTGCCATTACAGGGAAGGCTTTCTTT.

The chain carries TRBV14 and TRBJ1-2; no definite D call. V was trimmed by 3 bases and J by 7 bases, leaving 15 bases between them. Germline values: CDR1 SGHDN, CDR2 FVKESK. The CDR3 is 14 residues long. CDR3 region: CASSHRNTGSGYTF. Written as DNA, the CDR3 is TGTGCCAGCAGCCACAGAAACACGGGGTCTGGCTACACCTTC. Variable domain in full (rest from reference TRBV14 and TRBJ1-2): EAGVTQFPSHSVIEKGQTVTLRCDPISGHDNLYWYRRVMGKEIKFLLHFVKESKQDESGMPNNRFLAERTGGTYSTLKVQPAELEDSGVYFCASSHRNTGSGYTFGSGTRLTVV.

The V gene is TRBV29-1, the J gene TRBJ1-2; maybe TRBD1 (5 bases). CDR3 size: 14 residues. V lost 1 base to trimming and J lost 8 bases, with 17 bases between them. The germline CDR1 and CDR2 sequences are SQVTM and ANQGSEA. CDR3 coding DNA: TGCAGCGTTGAAGGCGACCAGGGTTCAGGCGGCTACACCTTC. Protein: CSVEGDQGSGGYTF.

The chain uses TRBV5-6 and TRBJ1-1; 8 positions agree with TRBD1. Germline-derived CDR1 and CDR2 are SGHDT and YYEEEE. The trim removed 6 bases at V and 4 bases at J, leaving 11 bases unmatched. This CDR3 has 15 amino acids. CDR3 nucleotides: TGTGCCAGCACCTCCCTGACAGGGGTCGTCACTGAAGCTTTCTTT. Encoded protein: CASTSLTGVVTEAFF.

The chain is built from TRBV30 and TRBJ2-5; a weak D match, TRBD2 (6 bases). CDR1 and CDR2 (germline): GTSNPN, SVGIG (reference sequence). The CDR3 extends over 14 amino acids. V shed 3 bases and J shed 4 bases, with 15 bases lying between them. The CDR3, as DNA: TGTGCCTGGAGAGTAGGGAGGTCGGGAGAGACCCAGTACTTC. Amino acids: CAWRVGRSGETQYF. Complete variable domain (other parts from reference TRBV30 and TRBJ2-5): SQTIHQWPATLVQPVGSPLSLECTVEGTSNPNLYWYRQAAGRGLQLLFYSVGIGQISSEVPQNLSASRPQDRQFILSSKKLLLSDSGFYLCAWRVGRSGETQYFGPGTRLLVL.

The V and J genes are TRBV16 and TRBJ2-2; D is ambiguous. The CDR3 totals 15 residues. V lost 1 base and J 2 bases, leaving 8 bases between the germline ends. CDR1 KGHSY and CDR2 FQNENV come from the germline V gene. The CDR3 DNA follows: TGTGCCAGCAGCCAATTCAACAGCAACACCGGGGAGCTGTTTTTT. Its protein product is CASSQFNSNTGELFF.

The rearrangement joins TRBV11-1 to TRBJ2-1; 9 bases fit TRBD2. This CDR3 has 17 amino acids. The V segment lost 5 bases and the J segment 4 bases; nucleotides outside the gene matches: 12. Germline V lookup: CDR1 SGHAT, CDR2 FQDESV (reference sequence). For the CDR3, the DNA is TGTGCCAGCAGCGCCCCTCATAGCGGGAGCGAATACAATGAGCAGTTCTTC. Protein product: CASSAPHSGSEYNEQFF.

This chain links TRBV7-2 with TRBJ2-7; TRBD2 agrees at 13 bases. Trimming took 5 bases from V and 0 from J; bases not matched to a gene: 7. Germline loops: CDR1 SGHTA, CDR2 FQGNSA. The CDR3 is 17 residues long. CDR3 residues: CASSTSWTSGSSYEQYF. For the CDR3, the DNA is TGTGCCAGCAGCACCTCCTGGACTAGCGGGAGCTCCTACGAGCAGTACTTC.

V usage is TRBV29-1 and J usage is TRBJ2-1, with TRBD2 matching 10 bases. The germline CDR1 and CDR2 sequences are SQVTM and ANQGSEA. The CDR3 runs to 12 residues. V was pared by 4 bases and J by 15 bases, with 9 bases of the junction left unmatched. The CDR3 bases are TGCAGCGTTGTTCTAGCGGGAGTAATTAGGTTCTTC. This codes for CSVVLAGVIRFF.

In this sample, this clone turned up a few times. The gene calls are TRBV2 and TRBJ2-2; D call uncertain. The germline V gene has CDR1 SNHLY and CDR2 FYNNEI. Trimming removed 8 bases from V and 7 bases from J, with 8 bases in between. The CDR3 is made up of 11 amino acids. In DNA, the CDR3 is TGTGCCAGCTCAGCGAGCGGGGAGCTGTTTTTT. This sequence encodes CASSASGELFF.

V gene TRBV7-9 combines with J gene TRBJ2-5, with TRBD2 matching over 12 bases. V was clipped by 3 bases and J by 5 bases; unmatched bases: 7. The CDR3 contains 16 residues. From germline, CDR1 is SEHNR and CDR2 FQNEAQ (reference sequence). CDR3: CASSLGRLAGVETQYF. The DNA of the CDR3 is TGTGCCAGCAGCTTGGGCCGACTAGCGGGAGTCGAGACCCAGTACTTC.

This chain connects TRBV15 to TRBJ2-5; D not resolved. The CDR3 is 12 amino acids. CDR1 and CDR2 (germline): LNHNV, YYDKDF (reference sequence). The germline V and J ends were trimmed by 2 bases and 5 bases, with 6 bases remaining between them. CDR3 in DNA: TGTGCCACCAGCAGATCCCGGGAGACCCAGTACTTC. Encoded protein: CATSRSRETQYF.

The chain combines TRBV6-5 with TRBJ1-1; D gene ambiguous. The CDR3 contains 15 residues. Germline lookup yields CDR1 MNHEY and CDR2 SVGAGI. V lost 10 bases to trimming and J lost 1 base, with 19 bases between them. The CDR3 nucleotides read TGTGCCACCCAGCGGACTAACATCTGGAACACTGAAGCTTTCTTT. Amino acids: CATQRTNIWNTEAFF.

This chain links TRBV7-2 with TRBJ2-7; D is unresolved. Deletions cut 0 bases from V and 4 bases from J, with 7 bases between. The CDR3 has 13 residues. From germline, CDR1 is SGHTA and CDR2 FQGNSA. The CDR3 DNA follows: TGTGCCAGCAGCTTAGCCACTCGGTACGAGCAGTACTTC. Translated, it gives CASSLATRYEQYF. The full variable domain, rest sourced from reference TRBV7-2 and TRBJ2-7, is GAGVSQSPSNKVTEKGKDVELRCDPISGHTALYWYRQSLGQGLEFLIYFQGNSAPDKSGLPSDRFSAERTGGSVSTLTIQRTQQEDSAVYLCASSLATRYEQYFGPGTRLTVT.

J is TRBJ1-4 and V is TRBV19; D is perhaps TRBD1 (5 bases). The CDR3 spans 15 residues. Trimming left V 4 bases short and J 6 bases short, with 15 bases between. Germline V CDR1 and CDR2: LNHDA, SQIVND (reference sequence). The chain's CDR3 is CASSTTSGLDEKLFF. CDR3 sequence (DNA): TGTGCCAGTAGTACTACCTCAGGGCTTGATGAAAAACTGTTTTTT.

This clone was recorded only once. This chain joins TRBV19 and TRBJ2-3, with TRBD1 matching over 9 bases. CDR1 and CDR2 (germline): LNHDA, SQIVND (reference sequence). V gave up 4 bases and J gave up 1 base; unmatched junction bases: 0. The length of the CDR3 is 14 residues. The CDR3 sequence: CASSNRGRTDTQYF. The CDR3 coding sequence is TGTGCCAGTAGTAACAGGGGGCGCACAGATACGCAGTATTTT. Using reference TRBV19 and TRBJ2-3 for the parts outside the CDR3, the full variable domain is DGGITQSPKYLFRKEGQNVTLSCEQNLNHDAMYWYRQDPGQGLRLIYYSQIVNDFQKGDIAEGYSVSREKKESFPLTVTSAQKNPTAFYLCASSNRGRTDTQYFGPGTRLTVL.

The chain carries TRBV30 and TRBJ1-2; maybe TRBD1 (5 bases). Between the trimmed V and J ends, which lost 4 bases and 0 bases, there was a span of 12 bases. The CDR3 has 14 amino acids. CDR1 and CDR2 from the germline V gene are GTSNPN and SVGIG (reference sequence). The chain's CDR3 is CAWNTQGANYGYTF. In DNA form, the CDR3 reads TGTGCCTGGAATACTCAGGGCGCTAACTATGGCTACACCTTC.